Following are 24 T cell receptor beta chains from one sample sequenced in a study of tumor-infiltrating lymphocytes in localized non-small cell lung cancer. Repertoires were generated with immunoSEQ multiplex PCR, while TCRdb's copy carries only in-frame clones and drops some. The table shows about 21,000 clones, with 80% occurring only once. The sequencing input was lung tumor tissue. Every receptor here comes from a human donor with non-small cell lung cancer.

The chain is built from TRBV11-3 and TRBJ2-1, with 14 bases lining up with TRBD2. The CDR3 covers 16 residues. Looked up from germline, CDR1 is SGHNT and CDR2 is YENEEA. With V trimmed by 4 bases and J by 7 bases, 6 bases remained unmatched. As DNA, the CDR3 is TGTGCCAGCAGCTCCGGGACTAGCGGGAGAGAGAATGAGCAGTTCTTC. Protein sequence: CASSSGTSGRENEQFF.

The rearrangement joins TRBV15 to TRBJ2-7; 8 bases are shared with TRBD1. The germline V gene has CDR1 LNHNV and CDR2 YYDKDF (reference sequence). V gave up 1 base and J gave up 6 bases; unmatched junction bases: 11. The CDR3 sequence is 16 residues long. The CDR3 protein is CATSRATGTGPGEQYF. As DNA, the CDR3 is TGTGCCACCAGCAGAGCCACCGGGACAGGACCTGGCGAGCAGTACTTC. The full variable domain, in which reference TRBV15 and TRBJ2-7 provide the parts outside the CDR3, is DAMVIQNPRYQVTQFGKPVTLSCSQTLNHNVMYWYQQKSSQAPKLLFHYYDKDFNNEADTPDNFQSRRPNTSFCFLDIRSPGLGDTAMYLCATSRATGTGPGEQYFGPGTRLTVT.

CDR3 protein: CASSLIAGTGRETQYF. The CDR3 DNA sequence: TGTGCCAGCAGCTTAATAGCCGGGACAGGGCGTGAGACCCAGTACTTC. This chain connects TRBV7-3 to TRBJ2-5, with TRBD1 matching over 9 bases. The CDR3 has 16 amino acids. With 1 base clipped from V and 5 bases from J, the junction kept 8 bases outside the gene matches. Germline V gives CDR1 SGHTA, CDR2 FQGTGA.

The chain is built from TRBV9 and TRBJ2-7; the D is unclear. V lost 0 bases, J lost 2 bases, and 9 bases lay in between. CDR1 SGDLS and CDR2 YYNGEE come from the germline V gene. The CDR3 covers 14 residues. In nucleotides, the CDR3 is TGTGCCAGCAGCGTAGAAGTAGGGACCTACGAGCAGTACTTC. Translated: CASSVEVGTYEQYF.

V and J are TRBV7-2 and TRBJ1-1; possible D gene TRBD1, 6 bases. The CDR3 has 15 amino acids. Germline CDR1 is SGHTA and CDR2 is FQGNSA. Trimming stripped 5 bases from V and 5 bases from J, with 18 bases between. CDR3 residues: CASSLLSGELTEAFF. CDR3 sequence (DNA): TGTGCCAGCAGCCTCCTGTCAGGGGAATTGACTGAAGCTTTCTTT.

The chain links TRBV10-2 to TRBJ2-5; D ambiguous. V was cut by 0 bases and J by 5 bases, with 1 base left in between. Germline-derived CDR1 and CDR2 are WSHSY and SAAADI. The CDR3 sequence is 11 residues long. The CDR3 spells CASSESETQYF. Here the CDR3 DNA reads TGCGCCAGCAGTGAGTCGGAGACCCAGTACTTC.

This clone was found a few times. The rearrangement joins TRBV27 to TRBJ2-5; no clear D gene. The CDR3 extends over 14 amino acids. Trimming removed 1 base at V and 10 bases at J, with 16 bases between. CDR1 and CDR2 from the germline V gene are MNHEY and SMNVEV (reference sequence). The CDR3 here is CASSLYPGSPDQYF. In DNA form, the CDR3 reads TGTGCCAGCAGTTTATATCCAGGCTCCCCAGACCAGTACTTC.

This chain connects TRBV7-2 to TRBJ2-2, with D possibly TRBD1 on 5 matching bases. Germline loops: CDR1 SGHTA, CDR2 FQGNSA. The CDR3 is 14 residues long. Trimming shortened V by 3 bases and J by 6 bases, and 11 bases separated the two germline ends. CDR3 loop: CASSFSTGAGELFF. CDR3 nucleotides: TGTGCCAGCAGCTTCTCCACAGGAGCCGGGGAGCTGTTTTTT.

The chain is built from TRBV11-2 and TRBJ2-1; perhaps TRBD1 as D (5 bases). This CDR3 contains 14 residues. Trimming pared 4 bases from V and 8 bases from J, leaving 15 bases between. The V gene's germline CDR1 is SGHAT and CDR2 FQNNGV. This CDR3 reads CASSSLSGSHEQFF. Here the CDR3 DNA reads TGTGCCAGCAGCTCCTTATCAGGGTCCCATGAGCAGTTCTTC.

The chain joins TRBV6-1 to TRBJ2-1; a weak D match, TRBD2 (6 bases). CDR1 is MNHNS and CDR2 is SASEGT in the germline V gene. Trimming stripped 1 base from V and 2 bases from J, with 9 bases between. The CDR3 has 15 amino acids. This CDR3 is CASSEDSGPYNEQFF. As DNA, the CDR3 is TGTGCCAGCAGTGAAGATAGCGGCCCCTACAATGAGCAGTTCTTC.

This chain joins TRBV7-2 and TRBJ2-3; 8 nucleotides match TRBD2. V shed 2 bases and J 6 bases; nucleotides not matched to a gene: 7. CDR3 length equals 15 residues. Germline CDR1 is SGHTA and CDR2 is FQGNSA. The CDR3 sequence is CASSLYAGGPDTQYF. The DNA for the CDR3 is TGTGCCAGCAGCTTATATGCGGGGGGACCGGATACGCAGTATTTT.

The chain is built from TRBV28 and TRBJ1-2; maybe TRBD1 (6 bases). V dropped 5 bases and J dropped 4 bases, with 17 bases sitting between them. Germline V gene lookup returns CDR1 MDHEN and CDR2 SYDVKM. The CDR3 is 15 residues long. CDR3 DNA sequence: TGTGCCAGCAGTACATCATCGACAGGCCTCTATGGCTACACCTTC. Translating gives CASSTSSTGLYGYTF.

CDR3 in DNA: TGCGCCAGCAGCACCGAAAGGACTGAGCAGTACTTC. Its translation is CASSTERTEQYF. The chain combines TRBV5-1 with TRBJ2-7; a weak D match, TRBD2 (5 bases). CDR1 is SGHRS, CDR2 YFSETQ, per germline. The CDR3 length is 12 residues. The germline V and J ends were trimmed by 4 bases and 7 bases, with 12 bases remaining between them.

The chain is built from TRBV4-2 and TRBJ2-2; D is ambiguous. Germline-derived CDR1 and CDR2 are LGHNA and YNFKEQ. With 5 bases removed from V and 1 base from J, the gap between germline ends came to 11 bases. The CDR3 consists of 15 residues. The DNA of the CDR3 is TGTGCCAGCAGCTCCCTGGTCGGGAACACCGGGGAGCTGTTTTTT. It codes for CASSSLVGNTGELFF.

The rearrangement uses TRBV11-2 and TRBJ2-4; 10 bases are a match to TRBD1. The CDR3 totals 13 residues. Germline V lookup: CDR1 SGHAT, CDR2 FQNNGV. V gave up 5 bases and J gave up 9 bases; unmatched junction bases: 4. CDR3: CASSQDRGSIQYF. The CDR3 coding sequence is TGTGCCAGCAGCCAGGACAGGGGGAGCATTCAGTACTTC.

V usage is TRBV18 and J usage is TRBJ2-1; 8 bases are shared with TRBD2. CDR3 size: 14 residues. V shed 2 bases and J 6 bases; nucleotides not matched to a gene: 3. From germline, CDR1 is KGHSH and CDR2 LQKENI. CDR3 in DNA: TGTGCCAGCTCACCAAAAAGCGGGAGCAATGAGCAGTTCTTC. Amino acids: CASSPKSGSNEQFF.

There are a few counts of this clone. V gene TRBV10-3 combines with J gene TRBJ1-2, with D possibly TRBD1 on 5 matching bases. There are 12 residues in the CDR3. V lost 9 bases, J lost 8 bases, and 16 bases lay in between. Per the germline V gene, CDR1 is ENHRY and CDR2 is SYGVKD. The CDR3 sequence is CAIFLGGIGYTF. The DNA for the CDR3 is TGTGCCATTTTCCTGGGGGGGATAGGCTACACCTTC.

The gene calls are TRBV6-6 and TRBJ1-5, with D possibly TRBD1 on 5 matching bases. CDR1 is MNHNY, CDR2 SVGAGI, per germline (reference sequence). The V end lost 0 bases, the J end lost 7 bases, and 7 bases lay between the germline ends. This CDR3 contains 13 residues. This chain's CDR3 is CASSYSGDQPQHF. For the CDR3, the DNA is TGTGCCAGCAGTTACTCGGGGGACCAGCCCCAGCATTTT.

A few counts support this clone. The chain couples TRBV30 to TRBJ1-1; D unresolved. In germline, CDR1 is GTSNPN, CDR2 SVGIG (reference sequence). The CDR3 covers 14 residues. Trimming pared 2 bases from V and 1 base from J, leaving 11 bases between. DNA of the CDR3: TGTGCCTGGAGTCTTCCCTGGGGGAACACTGAAGCTTTCTTT. This gives the protein CAWSLPWGNTEAFF.

This clone came up a few times. This rearrangement joins TRBV11-2 to TRBJ2-3; D is perhaps TRBD2 (6 bases). The CDR3 spans 17 residues. From germline, CDR1 is SGHAT and CDR2 FQNNGV. The V gene lost 1 base and the J gene lost 1 base, with 15 bases spanning the gap. The CDR3 sequence: CASSLALPGRGTDTQYF. The CDR3 DNA reads as TGTGCCAGCAGCTTAGCCCTCCCCGGGAGAGGCACAGATACGCAGTATTTT.

The CDR3 coding sequence is TGTGCCAGCAGTGATCAGCAGCGGGAAGAAGAGCAGTACTTC. Translated, it gives CASSDQQREEEQYF. The chain is built from TRBV2 and TRBJ2-7; 7 bases fit TRBD2. Trimming cost V 3 bases and J 7 bases; bases outside gene matches: 9. The CDR3 spans 14 residues. CDR1 and CDR2 (germline): SNHLY, FYNNEI.

The gene calls are TRBV7-9 and TRBJ2-1; 14 positions agree with TRBD2. The V gene end was trimmed by 5 bases and the J gene end by 8 bases; junction bases not matched to a gene: 5. The CDR3 spans 15 residues. Germline CDR1 and CDR2: SEHNR and FQNEAQ (reference sequence). The CDR3 here is CASSHGLAGGHEQFF. In nucleotides, the CDR3 is TGTGCCAGCAGCCACGGACTAGCGGGAGGTCATGAGCAGTTCTTC.

The chain couples TRBV6-1 to TRBJ2-2; D gene uncertain. The CDR3 loop spans 15 amino acids. Deletions cut 6 bases from V and 0 bases from J, with 11 bases between. The germline V gene encodes CDR1 MNHNS and CDR2 SASEGT. CDR3 region: CASRGSAANTGELFF. The CDR3 DNA follows: TGTGCCAGCAGAGGGTCGGCTGCGAACACCGGGGAGCTGTTTTTT.

The rearrangement joins TRBV5-1 to TRBJ2-3; D is perhaps TRBD1 (6 bases). Trimming removed 1 base from V and 5 bases from J, with 11 bases in between. CDR3 length: 14 amino acids. The germline CDR1 and CDR2 sequences are SGHRS and YFSETQ. The CDR3 region has the DNA TGCGCCAGCAGCTTGCGACAGGCGGAAGATACGCAGTATTTT. Its translation: CASSLRQAEDTQYF.